This TCR beta chain appears in the sequencing data of a study of T cell repertoires in cytomegalovirus infection. Study-level background: Public signatures in TCR beta pointed to CMV infection and matching HLA type.

With 2 bases clipped from V and 6 bases from J, the junction kept 4 bases outside the gene matches. The CDR3 consists of 15 residues. Germline V lookup: CDR1 SGHTA, CDR2 FQGNSA. This clonotype was counted between two and nine times. The antigen remains undetermined. From the reads, TCRdb called clonotypes with MiXCR, one entry per CDR3 protein. The sample lists a few hundred thousand distinct CDR3 sequences; roughly 10% were seen once. Whole-study findings and limits: The ex vivo response was dominated by HLA-C-restricted CMV-specific TCR beta clonotypes. Summed public TCR beta family frequency identified CMV carriers bearing the relevant HLA.

This sequence originates from a human donor in good health (CMV status not recorded). Some clones in this sample may be carry-over from other donors' samples. Sequenced: PBMCs. The V and J genes are TRBV7-2 and TRBJ2-6, with 7 positions matching TRBD1. The CDR3 coding sequence is TGTGCCAGCAGCTTAAACGGACAGGAGGCCAACGTCCTGACTTTC. The encoded protein is CASSLNGQEANVLTF.